The clone carrying this TCR beta chain was seen a few times. The antigen remains undetermined. Pooled samples include second doses given at about 4 or 12 weeks. The V gene's germline CDR1 is LGHDT and CDR2 YNNKEL (reference sequence). This CDR3 region has 16 residues. Trimming removed 4 bases at V and 0 bases at J, with 12 bases between. This entry comes from a study of T cell responses to AZD1222 COVID-19 vaccine. Study findings and constraints: Baseline serology detected seropositivity in only a handful of AZD1222 recipients.

Profiling relied on immunoSEQ multiplex PCR, and the TCRdb table lists in-frame clones only, not all of them. This sample carries some 150,000 clones, 85% to 95% of them seen once, and the ten largest clones take roughly 1.6%. This chain connects TRBV3-1 (or the pseudogene TRBV3-2) to TRBJ1-4, with D hard to call. This receptor was identified in an adult who received the AZD1222 COVID-19 vaccine. Source: peripheral blood, taken 28 days after the second AZD1222 dose. The DNA of the CDR3 is TGTGCCAGCAGCCCTCCTAGGGATACAACTAATGAAAAACTGTTTTTT. Protein sequence: CASSPPRDTTNEKLFF.